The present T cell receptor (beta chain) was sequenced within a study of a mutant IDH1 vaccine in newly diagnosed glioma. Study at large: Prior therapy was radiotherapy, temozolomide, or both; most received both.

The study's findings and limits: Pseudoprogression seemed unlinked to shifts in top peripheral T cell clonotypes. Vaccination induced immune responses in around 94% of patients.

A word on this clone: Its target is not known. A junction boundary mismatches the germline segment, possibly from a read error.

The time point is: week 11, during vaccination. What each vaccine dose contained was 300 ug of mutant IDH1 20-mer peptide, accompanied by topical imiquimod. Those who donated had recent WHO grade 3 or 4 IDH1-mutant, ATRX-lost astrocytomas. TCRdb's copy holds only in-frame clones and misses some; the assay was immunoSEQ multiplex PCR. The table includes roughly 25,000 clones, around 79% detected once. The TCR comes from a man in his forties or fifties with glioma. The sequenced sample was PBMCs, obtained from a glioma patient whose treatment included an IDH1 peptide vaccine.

For the CDR3, the DNA is TGTGCCAGCAGCTTGGTGGGAGGTAACGGTTCACCTCTCCACTTT. The encoded protein is CASSLVGGNGSPLHF. The chain couples TRBV5-6 to TRBJ1-6; D ambiguous. From germline, CDR1 is SGHDT and CDR2 YYEEEE. There are 15 residues in the CDR3.